A single sample gave rise to the 24 T cell receptor beta chains below, sequenced in a study of blood T cell repertoires in COVID-19. Clones were read by immunoSEQ multiplex PCR, and TCRdb kept only the in-frame ones, dropping some. The repertoire holds under 200,000 clones, with 82% as singletons. The sequenced sample consisted of PBMCs or T cells enriched from blood (not recorded which). These receptors came from a woman aged 55-75 years with acute COVID-19.

CDR3 sequence: CASKATGLGDYGYTF. The CDR3 DNA reads as TGTGCCAGTAAGGCGACAGGGCTCGGGGACTATGGCTACACCTTC. This chain connects TRBV19 to TRBJ1-2; the match to TRBD1 covers 7 bases. Germline assignment: CDR1 LNHDA and CDR2 SQIVND (reference sequence). The CDR3 contains 15 residues. Trimming took 7 bases from V and 3 from J; bases not matched to a gene: 11.

With regard to this clone: No conserved phenylalanine or tryptophan is present at the end of the CDR3, so a read error is the likely explanation. V and J are TRBV9 and TRBJ1-1; 11 nucleotides line up with TRBD1. The CDR3 has 15 amino acids. Germline lookup yields CDR1 SGDLS and CDR2 YYNGEE. With V trimmed by 0 bases and J by 4 bases, 2 bases remained unmatched. CDR3 sequence: CASSVVGQGGTEAFL. Here the CDR3 DNA reads TGTGCCAGCAGCGTAGTGGGACAGGGGGGCACTGAAGCTTTCCTT.

The V and J genes are TRBV9 and TRBJ2-1; 16 bases line up with TRBD2. Germline lookup yields CDR1 SGDLS and CDR2 YYNGEE. V was clipped by 3 bases and J by 12 bases; unmatched bases: 12. The CDR3 sequence is 17 residues long. The CDR3: CASSETGTSGRGTAQFF. The CDR3 nucleotides read TGTGCCAGCAGCGAGACGGGGACTAGCGGGAGGGGGACAGCGCAGTTCTTC.

The chain joins TRBV29-1 to TRBJ1-5; the D gene is possibly TRBD1 (5 bases). Germline-derived CDR1 and CDR2 are SQVTM and ANQGSEA. The CDR3 contains 13 residues. The V end was cut by 1 base, the J end by 7 bases, with 11 bases between. CDR3 residues: CSVEGQEGQPQHF. The CDR3 DNA sequence: TGCAGCGTTGAAGGGCAGGAGGGGCAGCCCCAGCATTTT.

The rearrangement joins TRBV9 to TRBJ2-3, with 9 positions matching TRBD1. In germline, CDR1 is SGDLS, CDR2 YYNGEE. The CDR3 is made up of 15 amino acids. Losses at the gene ends were 3 bases for V and 5 bases for J; bases not matched to a gene: 7. The CDR3 DNA is TGTGCCAGCAGCGCCCCGGGACAGGGAAAAGATACGCAGTATTTT. Translation gives CASSAPGQGKDTQYF.

The DNA of the CDR3 is TGTGCCAGCAGTGCCGGACAGACCTCCTACAATGAGCAGTTCTTC. It specifies CASSAGQTSYNEQFF. V and J are TRBV6-4 and TRBJ2-1; perhaps TRBD1 as D (6 bases). CDR1 is MRHNA and CDR2 is SNTAGT in the germline V gene. This CDR3 has 15 residues. Trimming shortened V by 4 bases and J by 0 bases, and 10 bases separated the two germline ends.

The chain combines TRBV11-2 with TRBJ1-2; D ambiguous. Trimming cost V 5 bases and J 4 bases, with 8 bases left between them. The CDR3 consists of 12 residues. CDR1 is SGHAT, CDR2 FQNNGV, per germline. CDR3 loop: CASSQRSYGYTF. The CDR3 bases are TGTGCCAGCAGCCAGAGGTCCTATGGCTACACCTTC.

This chain uses TRBV15 with TRBJ2-2, with 7 bases fitting TRBD2. This CDR3 has 16 amino acids. CDR1 LNHNV and CDR2 YYDKDF come from the germline V gene (reference sequence). Trimming cost V 0 bases and J 2 bases; bases outside gene matches: 3. CDR3 in DNA: TGTGCCACCAGCAGAGACCGGGGGGTAAACACCGGGGAGCTGTTTTTT. This gives the protein CATSRDRGVNTGELFF.

The chain uses TRBV29-1 and TRBJ2-7; 8 positions agree with TRBD2. Per the germline V gene, CDR1 is SQVTM and CDR2 is ANQGSEA. The CDR3 spans 13 residues. Trimming removed 5 bases from V and 2 bases from J; junction bases left unmatched: 5. CDR3 amino acids: CSVPAGVAYEQYF. CDR3 DNA sequence: TGCAGCGTTCCAGCGGGGGTCGCCTACGAGCAGTACTTC.

This chain connects TRBV9 to TRBJ1-6, with D hard to call. V was trimmed by 4 bases and J by 9 bases, leaving 23 bases between them. The CDR3 is 17 residues long. Germline loops: CDR1 SGDLS, CDR2 YYNGEE. As DNA, the CDR3 is TGTGCCAGCAGCTCTAGCGGGAGGGCTTTGAGGTTTTCACCCCTCCACTTT. The encoded protein is CASSSSGRALRFSPLHF.

The V gene is TRBV15, the J gene TRBJ2-1; TRBD2 matches 13 bases. V shed 0 bases and J 7 bases; nucleotides not matched to a gene: 3. The germline gives CDR1 LNHNV, CDR2 YYDKDF (reference sequence). The CDR3 has 16 amino acids. The CDR3 nucleotides are TGTGCCACCAGCAGAGAACTAGCGGGGGGGCAAAATGAGCAGTTCTTC. Translated, it gives CATSRELAGGQNEQFF.

This clone occurred once. The chain recombines TRBV10-1 with TRBJ1-6, with unresolved D. CDR1 WNHNN and CDR2 SYGVQD come from the germline V gene (reference sequence). Trimming stripped 8 bases from V and 6 bases from J, with 14 bases between. The CDR3 is 14 residues long. The CDR3 sequence: CASQAVIPNSPLHF. The CDR3 DNA follows: TGCGCCAGCCAAGCTGTTATCCCTAATTCACCCCTCCACTTT.

This chain joins TRBV4-1 and TRBJ1-4; 7 bases fit TRBD1. This CDR3 has 16 amino acids. V lost 6 bases to trimming and J lost 5 bases; unmatched junction nucleotides: 12. Germline-derived CDR1 and CDR2 are MGHRA and YSYEKL. This CDR3 is CASRYGTDIRNEKLFF. CDR3 nucleotides: TGCGCCAGCAGGTACGGGACAGACATACGAAATGAAAAACTGTTTTTT.

The V call is TRBV19, the J call TRBJ1-5; D gene uncertain. V lost 5 bases, J lost 0 bases, and 11 bases lay in between. This CDR3 is built from 15 residues. The V gene's germline CDR1 is LNHDA and CDR2 SQIVND (reference sequence). The CDR3 here is CASSPPPYSNQPQHF. The CDR3 DNA reads as TGTGCCAGTAGTCCCCCCCCTTATAGCAATCAGCCCCAGCATTTT.

The chain employs TRBV25-1 and TRBJ1-1, with 7 bases identical to TRBD1. The length of the CDR3 is 13 residues. J gave up 6 bases and V 5 bases, and 6 bases lay outside the gene matches. The V gene's germline CDR1 is MGHDK and CDR2 SYGVNS. CDR3 protein: CASSQGQISEAFF. CDR3 bases: TGTGCCAGCAGTCAGGGACAGATCTCTGAAGCTTTCTTT.

At least ten counts were recorded for this clone. The chain couples TRBV4-3 to TRBJ1-5; 9 bases match TRBD1. This CDR3 has 16 amino acids. Trimming took 0 bases from V and 1 from J; bases not matched to a gene: 1. Germline V lookup: CDR1 LGHNA, CDR2 YSLEER. The CDR3 sequence: CASSQDTGGSNQPQHF. The CDR3 DNA reads as TGCGCCAGCAGCCAAGATACAGGGGGCAGCAATCAGCCCCAGCATTTT.

V gene TRBV3-1 (or the pseudogene TRBV3-2) combines with J gene TRBJ2-2; TRBD2 aligns across 11 bases. The CDR3 loop spans 15 amino acids. The germline V gene encodes CDR1 LGHDT and CDR2 YNNKEL (reference sequence). The V segment lost 3 bases and the J segment 3 bases; nucleotides outside the gene matches: 0. CDR3 region: CASSQGLADTGELFF. The CDR3, as DNA: TGTGCCAGCAGCCAGGGACTAGCGGACACCGGGGAGCTGTTTTTT.

The CDR3 DNA reads TGTGCCAGCAGCGCGACAGATACGCAGTATTTT. Translating gives CASSATDTQYF. The V gene is TRBV9, the J gene TRBJ2-3, with no clear D. CDR1 is SGDLS and CDR2 is YYNGEE in the germline V gene. CDR3 length: 11 amino acids. The V end was cut by 3 bases, the J end by 3 bases, with 2 bases between.

The gene calls are TRBV27 and TRBJ2-3; perhaps TRBD2 as D (6 bases). The CDR3 has 16 amino acids. Trimming took off 5 bases at V and 1 base at J, with 16 bases between the two ends. Germline CDR1 is MNHEY and CDR2 is SMNVEV (reference sequence). DNA for the CDR3: TGTGCCAGCAGTAAACTAGCCTTGAGACGCACAGATACGCAGTATTTT. It codes for CASSKLALRRTDTQYF.

This clone was picked up one time. Relative to the germline gene, one junction end is altered; a read error may explain this. The CDR3 spells CSADTSEKLFF. CDR3 coding DNA: TGCAGTGCTGATACTAGTGAAAAACTGTTTTTT. The chain joins TRBV20-1 to TRBJ1-4; D is uncertain. The CDR3 is 11 amino acids. CDR1 is DFQATT, CDR2 SNEGSKA, per germline (reference sequence).

The J gene is TRBJ1-2, the V gene TRBV10-3; possible D gene TRBD1, 6 bases. This CDR3 region has 13 residues. In germline, CDR1 is ENHRY, CDR2 SYGVKD. V gave up 2 bases and J gave up 6 bases, with 10 bases separating them. The CDR3 nucleotides are TGTGCCATCAGTGAGAACAGACAGGATGGCTACACCTTC. Its translation is CAISENRQDGYTF.

The chain links TRBV7-2 to TRBJ2-1; D is undetermined. Germline V CDR1 and CDR2: SGHTA, FQGNSA. There are 15 residues in the CDR3. V gave up 1 base and J gave up 3 bases, with 10 bases separating them. The CDR3 protein is CASSLEARSYNEQFF. CDR3 in DNA: TGTGCCAGCAGCTTAGAGGCCCGGAGCTACAATGAGCAGTTCTTC.

There are a few counts of this clone. This sequence joins TRBV3-1 (or the pseudogene TRBV3-2) and TRBJ1-1, with TRBD1 matching over 9 bases. Germline V lookup: CDR1 LGHDT, CDR2 YNNKEL (reference sequence). V shed 1 base and J 5 bases; nucleotides not matched to a gene: 8. There are 16 residues in the CDR3. The CDR3 bases are TGTGCCAGCAGCCAAGGGGTACAGGGGGCGAGAACTGAAGCTTTCTTT. Its translation is CASSQGVQGARTEAFF.

This clone was seen a handful of times. The chain has TRBV5-6 and TRBJ2-4; 7 nucleotides match TRBD1. Germline V gene sequence: CDR1 SGHDT, CDR2 YYEEEE. Trimming took 4 bases from V and 3 from J; bases not matched to a gene: 10. The CDR3 covers 16 residues. The CDR3 reads CASSDQGGRFKNIQYF. For the CDR3, the DNA is TGTGCCAGCAGCGATCAAGGGGGCCGGTTCAAAAACATTCAGTACTTC.